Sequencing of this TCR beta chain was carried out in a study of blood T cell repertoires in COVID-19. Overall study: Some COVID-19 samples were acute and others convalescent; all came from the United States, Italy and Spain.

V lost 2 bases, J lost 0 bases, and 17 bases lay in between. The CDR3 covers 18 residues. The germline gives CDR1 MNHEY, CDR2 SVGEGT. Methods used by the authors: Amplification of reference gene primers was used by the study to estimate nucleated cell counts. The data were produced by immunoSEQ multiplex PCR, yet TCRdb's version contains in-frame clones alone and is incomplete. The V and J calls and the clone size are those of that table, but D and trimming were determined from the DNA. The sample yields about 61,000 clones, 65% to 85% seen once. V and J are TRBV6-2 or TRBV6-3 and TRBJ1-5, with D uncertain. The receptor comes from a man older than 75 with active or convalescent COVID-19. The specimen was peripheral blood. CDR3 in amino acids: CASSYTYRGGYSNQPQHF. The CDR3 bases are TGTGCCAGCAGTTACACGTATAGAGGAGGATATAGCAATCAGCCCCAGCATTTT.